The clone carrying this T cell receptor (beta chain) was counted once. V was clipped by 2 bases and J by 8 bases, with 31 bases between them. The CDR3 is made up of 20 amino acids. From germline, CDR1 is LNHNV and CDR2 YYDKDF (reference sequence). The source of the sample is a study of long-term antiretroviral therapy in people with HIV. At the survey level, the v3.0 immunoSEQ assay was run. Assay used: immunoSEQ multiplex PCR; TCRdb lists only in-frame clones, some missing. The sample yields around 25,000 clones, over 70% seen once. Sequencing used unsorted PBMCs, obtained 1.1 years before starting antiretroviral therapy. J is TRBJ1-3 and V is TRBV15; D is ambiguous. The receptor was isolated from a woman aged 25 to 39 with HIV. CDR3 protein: CATSRLPEAPLYRSEDTIYF. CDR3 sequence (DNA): TGTGCCACCAGCAGATTGCCCGAGGCACCTTTATACCGGTCCGAGGACACCATATATTTT.